Listed here are 21 T cell receptor beta chains from one sample, sequenced in a study of cytomegalovirus exposure and HLA in healthy donors. Primers included in the PCR were 60 Vbeta and 13 Jbeta primers. Clones were sequenced by immunoSEQ multiplex PCR, and TCRdb holds only the in-frame ones, with some missing. This repertoire shows around 110,000 clones, around 75% found once; its top ten account for roughly 1.5%. The material sequenced was PBMCs. All receptors derive from a woman between 18 and 29 years old in good health and CMV-seronegative.

This chain links TRBV11-3 with TRBJ1-2; D is uncertain. This CDR3 spans 15 amino acids. Trimming pared 1 base from V and 7 bases from J, leaving 16 bases between. Germline V gene data show CDR1 as SGHNT and CDR2 as YENEEA. This CDR3 reads CASSLGGPPSFGYTF. The CDR3 DNA reads TGTGCCAGCAGCTTAGGAGGGCCCCCTTCCTTTGGCTACACCTTC.

This clone was detected a few times. The rearrangement joins TRBV7-9 to TRBJ1-1; D gene uncertain. In germline, CDR1 is SEHNR, CDR2 FQNEAQ (reference sequence). The CDR3 covers 15 residues. The germline V and J ends were trimmed by 8 bases and 2 bases, with 18 bases remaining between them. Here the CDR3 reads CASPPNGNGNTEAFF. The CDR3 DNA sequence: TGTGCCAGCCCGCCAAACGGGAACGGAAACACTGAAGCTTTCTTT.

The rearrangement uses TRBV2 and TRBJ1-1, with 7 nucleotides matching TRBD1. Losses at the gene ends were 6 bases for V and 12 bases for J; bases not matched to a gene: 7. The germline CDR1 and CDR2 sequences are SNHLY and FYNNEI. This CDR3 is built from 11 residues. Here the CDR3 DNA reads TGTGCCAGCAGGGACAGGCCCGCCTCTTTCTTT. Translating gives CASRDRPASFF.

The chain has TRBV2 and TRBJ2-1; 14 bases agree with TRBD2. The CDR3 totals 15 residues. Germline values: CDR1 SNHLY, CDR2 FYNNEI. Trimming took 6 bases from V and 6 from J; bases not matched to a gene: 4. The CDR3 sequence is CASSIGTSGGNEQFF. CDR3 bases: TGTGCCAGCAGCATCGGGACTAGCGGGGGCAATGAGCAGTTCTTC.

This clone was picked up a small number of times. V gene TRBV18 combines with J gene TRBJ2-5; 9 positions match TRBD1. CDR1 is KGHSH and CDR2 is LQKENI in the germline V gene. CDR3 size: 14 residues. V lost 3 bases to trimming and J lost 5 bases; unmatched junction nucleotides: 4. CDR3 sequence (DNA): TGTGCCAGCTCACCTCTGGACAGGGGTGAGACCCAGTACTTC. Protein: CASSPLDRGETQYF.

For this clone: This sample also contains other DNA sequences that code for the same CDR3. J is TRBJ2-5 and V is TRBV30, with 10 positions matching TRBD2. Trimming cost V 0 bases and J 2 bases; bases outside gene matches: 0. The germline CDR1 and CDR2 sequences are GTSNPN and SVGIG (reference sequence). This CDR3 spans 14 amino acids. Written as DNA, the CDR3 is TGTGCCTGGAGTGTAGCGGGGGGGCAAGAGACCCAGTACTTC. Translated, it gives CAWSVAGGQETQYF. Combining the CDR3 with reference TRBV30 and TRBJ2-5 gives the whole variable domain SQTIHQWPATLVQPVGSPLSLECTVEGTSNPNLYWYRQAAGRGLQLLFYSVGIGQISSEVPQNLSASRPQDRQFILSSKKLLLSDSGFYLCAWSVAGGQETQYFGPGTRLLVL.

The chain has TRBV2 and TRBJ1-2; a weak D match, TRBD1 (5 bases). The CDR3 covers 16 residues. The germline gives CDR1 SNHLY, CDR2 FYNNEI. V was clipped by 1 base and J by 7 bases, with 19 bases between them. CDR3 sequence reads: CASSEGWAGRSFGYTF. The CDR3 coding sequence is TGTGCCAGCAGTGAAGGGTGGGCAGGGAGGTCCTTTGGCTACACCTTC. Supplemented by reference TRBV2 and TRBJ1-2, the full variable domain reads EPEVTQTPSHQVTQMGQEVILRCVPISNHLYFYWYRQILGQKVEFLVSFYNNEISEKSEIFDDQFSVERPDGSNFTLKIRSTKLEDSAMYFCASSEGWAGRSFGYTFGSGTRLTVV.

CDR3 sequence: CASSPDMAGNSPLHF. The CDR3 coding sequence is TGTGCCAGCAGTCCCGACATGGCAGGCAATTCACCCCTCCACTTT. The gene calls are TRBV27 and TRBJ1-6, with D unresolved. V lost 5 bases, J lost 7 bases, and 15 bases lay in between. CDR1 and CDR2 from the germline V gene are MNHEY and SMNVEV (reference sequence). CDR3 length: 15 amino acids.

The chain couples TRBV28 to TRBJ1-4; 9 bases are a match to TRBD1. The CDR3 extends over 15 amino acids. After removal of 8 bases from V and 7 bases from J, the junction contained 11 bases not matched to a gene. Germline values: CDR1 MDHEN, CDR2 SYDVKM. The CDR3 bases are TGTGCCAGCGCACGTGGGACAGGGATGGGTGAAAAACTGTTTTTT. Residues: CASARGTGMGEKLFF.

This clone occurred once. This chain joins TRBV27 and TRBJ2-7; 7 nucleotides line up with TRBD1. Trimming removed 4 bases from V and 5 bases from J; junction bases left unmatched: 11. This CDR3 is 15 amino acids long. Germline V gives CDR1 MNHEY, CDR2 SMNVEV (reference sequence). In DNA, the CDR3 is TGTGCCAGCAGTTCTCTTATAGGGGGCTTCCACGAGCAGTACTTC. It translates to CASSSLIGGFHEQYF.

This clone was detected a few times. This sequence joins TRBV11-2 and TRBJ2-7; a possible D gene is TRBD2 (5 bases). The V end was cut by 6 bases, the J end by 0 bases, with 9 bases between. Germline V gives CDR1 SGHAT, CDR2 FQNNGV. CDR3 length: 13 amino acids. DNA for the CDR3: TGTGCCAGCAGGGTAGGGAGCTCCTACGAGCAGTACTTC. It encodes CASRVGSSYEQYF.

This chain links TRBV4-1 with TRBJ1-1, with TRBD1 as a possible D gene (5 bases). Germline CDR1 MGHRA, CDR2 YSYEKL. The CDR3 extends over 16 amino acids. With 0 bases removed from V and 4 bases from J, the gap between germline ends came to 15 bases. The CDR3, as DNA: TGCGCCAGCAGCCAAGATTTAATGATGGGGCCCACTGAAGCTTTCTTT. Residues: CASSQDLMMGPTEAFF.

V is TRBV6-6 and J is TRBJ1-2; D perhaps matches TRBD1 (6 bases). Per the germline V gene, CDR1 is MNHNY and CDR2 is SVGAGI (reference sequence). Deletions cut 2 bases from V and 1 base from J, with 14 bases between. This CDR3 has 16 amino acids. CDR3 in amino acids: CASSYPIQGINYGYTF. Here the CDR3 DNA reads TGTGCCAGCAGTTACCCAATACAGGGCATTAACTATGGCTACACCTTC.

This rearrangement joins TRBV9 to TRBJ2-7; 7 bases match TRBD1. Per the germline V gene, CDR1 is SGDLS and CDR2 is YYNGEE. CDR3 length equals 14 residues. The V gene end was trimmed by 6 bases and the J gene end by 4 bases; junction bases not matched to a gene: 10. The CDR3: CASTLTGDMYEQYF. The CDR3 DNA sequence: TGTGCCAGCACCCTAACAGGGGATATGTACGAGCAGTACTTC.

This clone was seen many times. Additional DNA sequences in this sample encode the identical CDR3. The V call is TRBV6-1, the J call TRBJ2-5, with D possibly matching TRBD2 (5 bases). The V gene lost 2 bases and the J gene lost 1 base, with 8 bases spanning the gap. This CDR3 spans 14 amino acids. Germline CDR1 is MNHNS and CDR2 is SASEGT. CDR3 protein: CASSEWRPQETQYF. The DNA of the CDR3 is TGTGCCAGCAGTGAATGGAGGCCCCAAGAGACCCAGTACTTC.

This chain links TRBV19 with TRBJ1-1; 7 nucleotides match TRBD1. Trimming removed 1 base from V and 2 bases from J; junction bases left unmatched: 4. CDR1 and CDR2 from the germline V gene are LNHDA and SQIVND (reference sequence). The CDR3 is made up of 15 amino acids. The CDR3 region is CASSIGTGPNTEAFF. CDR3 nucleotide sequence: TGTGCCAGTAGTATAGGGACAGGACCTAACACTGAAGCTTTCTTT.

This clone was seen a few times. This chain joins TRBV2 and TRBJ2-7; weak D call: TRBD2 (5 bases). V dropped 7 bases and J dropped 3 bases, with 10 bases sitting between them. Germline V gene lookup returns CDR1 SNHLY and CDR2 FYNNEI. This CDR3 contains 12 residues. This CDR3 reads CASTREGYEQYF. The CDR3 nucleotides are TGTGCCAGCACCCGTGAGGGCTACGAGCAGTACTTC.

The V call is TRBV2, the J call TRBJ2-2, with D possibly matching TRBD2 (5 bases). This CDR3 is built from 15 residues. From germline, CDR1 is SNHLY and CDR2 FYNNEI. Between the trimmed V and J ends, which lost 6 bases and 7 bases, there was a span of 18 bases. The DNA of the CDR3 is TGTGCCAGCAGAGGACCGGCGGGCTATGGCGGGGAGCTGTTTTTT. This gives the protein CASRGPAGYGGELFF. Full variable domain (missing parts from reference TRBV2 and TRBJ2-2): EPEVTQTPSHQVTQMGQEVILRCVPISNHLYFYWYRQILGQKVEFLVSFYNNEISEKSEIFDDQFSVERPDGSNFTLKIRSTKLEDSAMYFCASRGPAGYGGELFFGEGSRLTVL.

CDR3 residues: CASSTSEGFRETQYF. The DNA of the CDR3 is TGTGCCAGCAGTACCTCGGAGGGTTTCCGAGAGACCCAGTACTTC. The chain uses TRBV28 and TRBJ2-5; D might be TRBD2 (6 bases). There are 15 residues in the CDR3. Germline CDR1 MDHEN, CDR2 SYDVKM. V gave up 5 bases and J gave up 4 bases, with 17 bases separating them.

The genes are TRBV5-1 and TRBJ2-5; D not resolved. The CDR3 covers 13 residues. Trimming left V 0 bases short and J 2 bases short, with 5 bases between. CDR1 is SGHRS and CDR2 is YFSETQ in the germline V gene. Written as DNA, the CDR3 is TGCGCCAGCAGCTTGGCGCTACAAGAGACCCAGTACTTC. It codes for CASSLALQETQYF.

V gene TRBV7-9 combines with J gene TRBJ2-7; D not certain. The CDR3 is 13 residues long. Trimming pared 5 bases from V and 0 bases from J, leaving 8 bases between. Germline CDR1 SEHNR, CDR2 FQNEAQ (reference sequence). The CDR3 is CASSISSSYEQYF. The CDR3 DNA reads TGTGCCAGCAGCATTTCTAGCTCCTACGAGCAGTACTTC.